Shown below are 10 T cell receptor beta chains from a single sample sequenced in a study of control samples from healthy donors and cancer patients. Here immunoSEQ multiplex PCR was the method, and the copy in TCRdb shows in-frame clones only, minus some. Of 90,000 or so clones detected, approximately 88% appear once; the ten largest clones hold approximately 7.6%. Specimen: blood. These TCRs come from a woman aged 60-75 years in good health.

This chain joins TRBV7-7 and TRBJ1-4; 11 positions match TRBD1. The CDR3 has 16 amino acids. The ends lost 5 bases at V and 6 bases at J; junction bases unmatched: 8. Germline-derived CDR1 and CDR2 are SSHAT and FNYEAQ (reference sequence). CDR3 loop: CASSPAPGQGDEKLFF. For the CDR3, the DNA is TGTGCCAGCAGCCCCGCTCCGGGACAGGGGGATGAAAAACTGTTTTTT.

The CDR3 sequence: CASSLGRGPSYEQYF. For the CDR3, the DNA is TGTGCCAGCAGCCTCGGACGGGGCCCCTCCTACGAGCAGTACTTC. The genes are TRBV3-1 (or the pseudogene TRBV3-2) and TRBJ2-7; D might be TRBD1 or TRBD2, each matching 5 bases. Germline V gene data show CDR1 as LGHDT and CDR2 as YNNKEL (reference sequence). V shed 4 bases and J shed 0 bases, with 13 bases lying between them. This CDR3 has 15 residues.

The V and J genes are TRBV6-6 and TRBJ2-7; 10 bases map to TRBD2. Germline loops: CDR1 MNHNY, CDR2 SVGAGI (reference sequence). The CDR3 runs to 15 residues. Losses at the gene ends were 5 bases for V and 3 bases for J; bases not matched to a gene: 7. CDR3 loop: CASSPSGRVFYEQYF. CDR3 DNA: TGTGCCAGCAGTCCTAGCGGGAGAGTCTTCTACGAGCAGTACTTC.

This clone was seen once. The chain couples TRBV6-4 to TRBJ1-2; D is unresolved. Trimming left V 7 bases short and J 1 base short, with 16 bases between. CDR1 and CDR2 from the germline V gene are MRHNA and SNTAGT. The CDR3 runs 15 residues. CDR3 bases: TGTGCCAGCACCAAAATCGGGGATAGTAACTATGGCTACACCTTC. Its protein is CASTKIGDSNYGYTF.

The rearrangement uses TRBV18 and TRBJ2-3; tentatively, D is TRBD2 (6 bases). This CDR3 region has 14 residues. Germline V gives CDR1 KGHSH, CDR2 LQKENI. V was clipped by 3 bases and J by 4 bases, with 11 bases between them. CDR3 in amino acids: CASSPFAGPDTQYF. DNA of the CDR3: TGTGCCAGCTCACCGTTCGCGGGACCAGATACGCAGTATTTT.

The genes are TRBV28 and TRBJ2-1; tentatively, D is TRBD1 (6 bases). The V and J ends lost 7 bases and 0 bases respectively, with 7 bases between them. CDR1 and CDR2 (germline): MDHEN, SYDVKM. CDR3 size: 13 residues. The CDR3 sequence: CASKQGSYNEQFF. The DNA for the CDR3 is TGTGCCAGCAAACAGGGCTCCTACAATGAGCAGTTCTTC.

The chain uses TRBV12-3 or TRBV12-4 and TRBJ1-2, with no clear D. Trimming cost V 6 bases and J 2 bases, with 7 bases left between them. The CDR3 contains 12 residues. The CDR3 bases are TGTGCCAGCAGCCGGGAAAACTATGGCTACACCTTC. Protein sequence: CASSRENYGYTF.

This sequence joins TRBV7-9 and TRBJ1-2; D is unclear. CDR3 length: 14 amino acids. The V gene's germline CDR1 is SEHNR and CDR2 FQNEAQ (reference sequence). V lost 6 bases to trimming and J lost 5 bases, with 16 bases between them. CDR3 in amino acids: CASSPRATVYGYTF. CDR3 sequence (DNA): TGTGCCAGCAGTCCTCGGGCCACGGTATATGGCTACACCTTC.

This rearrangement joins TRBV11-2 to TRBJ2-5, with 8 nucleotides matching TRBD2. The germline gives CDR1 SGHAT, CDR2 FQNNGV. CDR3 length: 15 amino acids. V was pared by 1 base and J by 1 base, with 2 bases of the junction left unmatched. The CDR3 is CASSLVREGQETQYF. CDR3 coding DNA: TGTGCCAGCAGCTTAGTCCGGGAGGGCCAAGAGACCCAGTACTTC. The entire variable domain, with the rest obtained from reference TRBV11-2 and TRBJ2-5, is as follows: EAGVAQSPRYKIIEKRQSVAFWCNPISGHATLYWYQQILGQGPKLLIQFQNNGVVDDSQLPKDRFSAERLKGVDSTLKIQPAKLEDSAVYLCASSLVREGQETQYFGPGTRLLVL.

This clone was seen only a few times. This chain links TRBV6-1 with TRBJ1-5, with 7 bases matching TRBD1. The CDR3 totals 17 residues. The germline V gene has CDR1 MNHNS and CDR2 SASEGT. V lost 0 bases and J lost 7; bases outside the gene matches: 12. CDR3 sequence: CASSEAGIRGMRQPQHF. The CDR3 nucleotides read TGTGCCAGCAGTGAAGCGGGGATCAGGGGGATGAGGCAGCCCCAGCATTTT.